This TCR beta chain was captured by sequencing in a study of PD-1 blockade in classical Hodgkin lymphoma. V lost 5 bases and J 2 bases, leaving 10 bases between the germline ends. This CDR3 is built from 13 residues. CDR1 is MDHEN, CDR2 SYDVKM, per germline. Brentuximab vedotin exposure varied among the patients, all of whom had relapsed after autologous stem cell transplantation. Data came from immunoSEQ multiplex PCR; TCRdb stores just in-frame clones and leaves some out. The repertoire consists of 11,000 to 15,000 clones, with roughly 87% occurring once and the leading ten covering around 4%. Sequenced material: peripheral blood mononuclear cells (PBMCs), taken at baseline. The clonotype comes from a human donor with classical Hodgkin lymphoma. V gene TRBV28 combines with J gene TRBJ2-7; D may match TRBD1 or TRBD2 (5 bases each). In nucleotides, the CDR3 is TGTGCCAGCAGTCGACCGGGACCCTACGAGCAGTACTTC. It yields the protein CASSRPGPYEQYF.